This T cell receptor beta chain derives from a study of cytomegalovirus exposure and HLA in healthy donors (dated by TCRdb to the late 2010s). For the study in its entirety: An earlier analysis of around 600 of the donors reported about 250 Gb of sequence data and 117 million unique TCR beta sequences from 190 million or so T cells. The study used immunosequencing to profile the T cell repertoires of 670 or so subjects and linked those repertoires to cytomegalovirus serostatus. Every discovery cohort repertoire had been produced on one sequencing platform. Among the approximately 430 genotyped donors, approximately 82% belonged to the genetic ancestry cluster associated with self-reported Caucasian donors. The study aimed to test whether signatures of past pathogen exposure could be identified by cataloging public T cell receptors. Genome-wide SNP genotypes for about three fifths of the roughly 670 donors were used in a later genetic analysis, which treated that subset as a discovery cohort. HLA typing covered class I and class II loci at four-digit resolution. Five DR-DQ haplotypes were handled as single units for association and clustering, since linkage in the cohort was strong. In the later analysis, no new phenotypic data were used to find candidate immune exposures; instead, reliance was placed on TCR beta sequences and their occurrence across donors. On average, over 200,000 unique TCR beta nucleotide sequences were sequenced per donor among 300 to 500 genotyped donors of the cohort, with roughly 20% of those sequences being non-productive. Donor age, sex, ethnicity and CMV serostatus were collected together with the repertoire data. To predict cytomegalovirus infection status, the study combined high-throughput TCR immunosequencing, statistical association of individual TCRs with disease status, and machine learning. A later analysis re-analyzed previously published TCR beta repertoires from 600 to 850 donors and added high-resolution HLA genotyping to study TCR occurrence patterns. In an earlier analysis of a few hundred of the donors, high-throughput TCR beta sequencing was used to judge whether each TCR beta V gene segment behaved as functional or pseudogenic. Typing coverage differed by locus: A, B, C, DRB1 and DQB1 were typed in roughly 629-630 donors, DQA1 in approximately 520, DPA1 in approximately 600, and DPB1 in just under 480. Besides the first cohort of around 670 subjects, a separate validation cohort made up of roughly 130 different subjects was used. Roughly 300 gigabases of sequencing data and approximately 84 million unique TCR sequences were included in an early release covering 500 to 750 HLA-typed donors. Findings and caveats that apply to the study as a whole: Most CMV-associated TCR beta chains appeared to be HLA-restricted in a later analysis, and the HLA associations seemed to be driven largely by CMV exposure. A later analysis found that HLA-associated TCR beta chains were more clonally expanded and had lower generation probabilities than equally common non-associated chains. According to the authors, the approach could potentially be generalized to other disease states and immunological phenotypes. A later analysis found that TCR association rates varied across HLA loci, with DRB1 alleles showing the most associated TCRs and HLA-C alleles the fewest. Because the 87-base-pair reads could not distinguish some IMGT-functional V segments, including TRBV6-2 and TRBV6-3, those segments were excluded. A further reported finding was that TCR beta sequences accurately predicted the HLA-A and HLA-B alleles for most subjects in the first cohort. Most TCR sequences were observed very rarely across donors, whereas some public TCRs were present in many individuals. A total of roughly 160 TCR beta chains were listed by the study as associated with cytomegalovirus. The presence/absence analyses assumed that sequencing depth was roughly uniform across donors, and that assumption may not be true. The only immune exposure information available for the cohort was CMV serostatus. In vitro tests confirmed that three of the cytomegalovirus-associated TCR beta chains recognize cytomegalovirus antigens. Linkage disequilibrium might explain the correlated functional status among segregating V segments, but an unknown experimental factor could not be excluded. In a later analysis, several top co-occurrence clusters were reported to appear linked to parvovirus B19, influenza, CMV and Epstein-Barr virus. Fewer than 20 rarely observed V segments, including chromosome 9 orphons, were excluded from the earlier analysis of about 610 of the donors because counts were too low. V-gene and J-gene trimming of TCR beta chains was associated with a missense DCLRE1C variant in a later genetic analysis, and the association was replicated in an independent cohort. The cohort was sequenced for TCR beta chains only, and without alpha or paired-chain data the features that could be detected were limited. A later genetic analysis reported fewer N-insertions in productive TCRs among donors in an Asian-associated ancestry cluster than the roughly 670-donor mean. Because HLA typing was unavailable for some donors at each locus, only the typed subset was used in association tests. In a later analysis, over 15,000 TCR beta sequences were associated with specific HLA alleles at a false discovery rate of 0.05. The classifier was reported to diagnose cytomegalovirus status with high specificity and sensitivity in both the original cohort and the validation cohort. The sequencing pipeline was judged likely to have produced a cluster of highly shared sequence variants as a technical artifact. Assigning TCR associations to individual alleles was difficult when HLA alleles, especially DR and DQ, strongly co-occurred. Broadly in line with IMGT annotations, most TCR beta V segments showed up in productive rearrangements about 87% or about 30% of the time in an earlier analysis of approximately 640 of the donors.

Including cysteine and phenylalanine, the CDR3 has 14 amino acids. The entry retains the CDR3 DNA only, 42 bases that are in frame from base 1. As encoded in the germline V gene, CDR1 is SQVTM while CDR2 is ANQGSEA. Germline trimming amounts to 5 bases on V and 4 bases on J, with 6 as the count of junction bases outside the gene matches. Libraries were built with the immunoSEQ multiplex PCR assay. The multiplex PCR relied on a mix of 60 forward primers for TCR Vbeta segments and 13 reverse primers for TCR Jbeta segments. A multiplex PCR assay on genomic DNA amplified the CDR3 region of rearranged TCR beta genes. The amplified TCR beta libraries were sequenced on the Illumina HiSeq System as 87-base-pair reads. Per the original workflow: A later analysis counted tens of millions of unique TCR beta chains across the roughly 700 repertoires, and about 10 million of these chains were shared by at least two donors. Raw reads were error-corrected and collapsed into unique sequences by a nearest-neighbor algorithm in which closely related sequences were merged to remove PCR and sequencing errors. V, D and J gene segments were assigned by aligning CDR3 sequences to IMGT reference sequences. For a sequence to be retained, a match of at least six nucleotides was required to both a V gene segment and a J gene segment. A rearrangement counted as productive if the CDR3 had no stop codons and remained in frame with V and J, and every other rearrangement counted as non-productive. CDR3 was defined according to IMGT convention as the region running from the second conserved V-encoded cysteine to the conserved J-encoded phenylalanine. The earlier analysis of a few hundred of the donors excluded any sequence lacking an unambiguous match to a single V gene segment. An earlier analysis of 587 of the donors classified V segments as functional when productive rearrangements were above 56.7% and as segregating when the standard deviation between donors was above 5%. To diagnose cytomegalovirus status from the catalog of TCR beta chain sequences, a statistical classification framework was built. A later analysis assigned V and J genes by comparing TCR nucleotide sequences with IMGT/GENE-DB human TR gene sequences. In a later analysis, CDR3 sequences and most-parsimonious VDJ recombination scenarios were assigned using the TCRdist pipeline. In a later analysis, every TCR beta chain was defined by the combination of its CDR3 amino acid sequence and its V-gene family, and reads without a unique V-gene family were dropped. In a later analysis, 450 to 600 highly shared, low-generation-probability nucleotide sequences were removed to address suspected cross-contamination and a sequencing artifact. A later analysis calculated a clonal expansion index for each public chain from normalized within-repertoire ranks of inferred template counts. In a later analysis, generation probabilities were computed with a VDJ recombination model fitted to out-of-frame rearrangements, and the resulting probabilities were checked against IGoR. Hypergeometric tests were used in a later analysis to score TCR-TCR, TCR-HLA and TCR-CMV co-occurrence, with a repertoire-size bias correction applied to the TCR pairs. False discovery rates were estimated in a later analysis by permuting HLA or CMV assignments 20 times. In a later analysis, co-occurring TCRs were grouped using DBSCAN, with TCRdist sequence similarity added in when clustering inside HLA-allele-positive subsets. Repertoires with fewer than 30,000 or more than 120,000 public chains, plus five repertoires with anomalous nucleotide sharing, were excluded from co-occurrence clustering. The source is immuneACCESS, and TCRdb retained only in-frame sequences with V and J called. Part of the clones is not carried over; for the studies checked, unresolved V genes explain less than half of this, and the remainder is unexplained. The V and J calls and clone size were taken over from that table, and D and trimming were inferred from the DNA. In all, the sample holds some 120,000 clones, and about 75% of those were seen once. The top ten constitute roughly 3% of the sample.

A note on this clone: The antigen it binds to is not known. Base qualities are not provided; no much larger clone lies one nucleotide away.

In total, roughly 670 healthy bone marrow donors made up the cohort. At the time of sampling, every cohort member was nominally healthy, though immune exposures that went unrecorded were likely present. The donor tested CMV seropositive, placing the donor among the 250 to 300 seropositive members of the cohort. Each donor provided a peripheral blood sample, and peripheral blood mononuclear cells were used for TCR beta sequencing. The Qiagen DNeasy Blood Extraction Kit was used to extract genomic DNA from the blood cell samples. Here the chain combines TRBV29-1 and TRBJ2-5; 11 bases in between match TRBD1. This TCR came from a woman in her thirties or forties in good health and CMV-seropositive. Sequenced input: PBMCs. The CDR3 reads as follows: CSVRTGTGGETQYF. The sequence in DNA is TGCAGCGTTCGTACCGGGACAGGGGGAGAGACCCAGTACTTC. The variable domain in full, with residues beyond the CDR3 obtained from the reference TRBV29-1 and TRBJ2-5 genes, is SAVISQKPSRDICQRGTSLTIQCQVDSQVTMMFWYRQQPGQSLTLIATANQGSEATYESGFVIDKFPISRPNLTFSTLTVSNMSPEDSSIYLCSVRTGTGGETQYFGPGTRLLVL.